This T cell receptor (beta chain) was identified in a study of OX40 agonist ivuxolimab in advanced cancers. Study summary: Intravenous ivuxolimab was administered to patients every 2 weeks at 0.01 to 10 mg/kg.

The sampling schedule covered blood at baseline, cycle 4 day 1, and cycle 7 day 1. As regards this clone: The antigen is not known.

Repertoires were generated with immunoSEQ multiplex PCR, while TCRdb's copy carries only in-frame clones and drops some. This repertoire shows under 85,000 clones, 86% found once; its top ten account for roughly 8%. This CDR3 is 15 amino acids long. The germline V gene encodes CDR1 SGHAT and CDR2 FQNNGV. V lost 5 bases, J lost 3 bases, and 7 bases stayed unmatched. Study observations and caveats: CD4+ and CD8+ blood T cells expanded clonally by week 6 at 0.1 to 3.0 mg/kg.

This specimen consisted of CD4+ or CD8+ T cells sorted from blood, obtained in a trial of the OX40 agonist ivuxolimab. The chain employs TRBV11-2 and TRBJ2-1; 7 bases fit TRBD2. The sequence came from an adult with an advanced solid tumor such as melanoma, head and neck, liver or kidney cancer. DNA for the CDR3: TGTGCCAGCAGCGGGAGGGGAGAGGGCTACAATGAGCAGTTCTTC. Translating gives CASSGRGEGYNEQFF. The whole variable domain, remainder taken from reference TRBV11-2 and TRBJ2-1, is EAGVAQSPRYKIIEKRQSVAFWCNPISGHATLYWYQQILGQGPKLLIQFQNNGVVDDSQLPKDRFSAERLKGVDSTLKIQPAKLEDSAVYLCASSGRGEGYNEQFFGPGTRLTVL.